These 13 T cell receptor beta chains came from one sample sequenced in a study of T cell responses to AZD1222 COVID-19 vaccine. The method was immunoSEQ multiplex PCR; TCRdb's version includes in-frame clones alone and lacks a portion of them. The sample has 130,000 to 150,000 clones, under 95% seen once. The material sequenced was peripheral blood, taken on day 0 of AZD1222 vaccination. Receptor source: an adult in good health.

The DNA of the CDR3 is TGTGCCAGCAGTTCCCCTCGACAGCATTACGAGCAGTACTTC. Translated: CASSSPRQHYEQYF. This chain uses TRBV28 with TRBJ2-7; a weak D match, TRBD1 (5 bases). The V gene lost 4 bases and the J gene lost 4 bases, with 14 bases spanning the gap. Germline V gene data show CDR1 as MDHEN and CDR2 as SYDVKM. The CDR3 covers 14 residues.

The rearrangement uses TRBV2 and TRBJ2-1; TRBD2 agrees at 11 bases. V dropped 7 bases and J dropped 9; count of bases not matched to a gene: 11. The CDR3 runs to 15 residues. Germline lookup yields CDR1 SNHLY and CDR2 FYNNEI. This CDR3 is CASKQVAGGPSEQFF. CDR3 in DNA: TGTGCCAGCAAGCAAGTAGCGGGAGGGCCCAGTGAGCAGTTCTTC.

V and J are TRBV4-3 and TRBJ2-1, with 7 bases fitting TRBD2. The CDR3 totals 17 residues. The V segment lost 3 bases and the J segment 0 bases; nucleotides outside the gene matches: 8. Germline CDR1 reads LGHNA; CDR2 reads YSLEER. CDR3 residues: CASSHHSSSGSYNEQFF. In DNA, the CDR3 is TGCGCCAGCAGCCACCACTCTTCTAGCGGCTCCTACAATGAGCAGTTCTTC.

The chain recombines TRBV10-2 with TRBJ2-7; no clear D gene. The CDR3 runs to 14 residues. Per germline, CDR1 WSHSY and CDR2 SAAADI. V was shortened by 5 bases and J by 0 bases, with 11 bases between the two germline ends. CDR3 sequence reads: CASSLAAPSYEQYF. CDR3 DNA: TGCGCCAGCAGTCTGGCCGCGCCCTCCTACGAGCAGTACTTC.

This chain links TRBV3-1 (or the pseudogene TRBV3-2) with TRBJ2-3, with D uncertain. In germline, CDR1 is LGHDT, CDR2 YNNKEL (reference sequence). The V end was cut by 4 bases, the J end by 2 bases, with 7 bases between. The CDR3 runs to 13 residues. CDR3 in amino acids: CASSLLNTDTQYF. CDR3 nucleotide sequence: TGTGCCAGCAGCCTCTTGAACACAGATACGCAGTATTTT.

This chain joins TRBV27 and TRBJ2-1, with 8 bases fitting TRBD2. V dropped 3 bases and J dropped 9; count of bases not matched to a gene: 4. The CDR3 covers 13 residues. Germline CDR1 reads MNHEY; CDR2 reads SMNVEV (reference sequence). CDR3 loop: CASSFGLAGEQFF. The CDR3 coding sequence is TGTGCCAGCAGTTTTGGACTAGCTGGTGAGCAGTTCTTC.

The rearrangement uses TRBV14 and TRBJ2-2; no reliable D call. Trimming took off 1 base at V and 6 bases at J, with 6 bases between the two ends. Germline CDR1 is SGHDN and CDR2 is FVKESK. The CDR3 runs to 13 residues. Here the CDR3 reads CASSQVVAGELFF. The CDR3 region has the DNA TGTGCCAGCAGCCAAGTGGTCGCCGGGGAGCTGTTTTTT.

The V gene is TRBV5-1, the J gene TRBJ1-1; 8 bases align to TRBD1. The CDR3 has 16 amino acids. Trimming cost V 0 bases and J 0 bases; bases outside gene matches: 4. The V gene's germline CDR1 is SGHRS and CDR2 YFSETQ. CDR3 nucleotide sequence: TGCGCCAGCAGCTTGGGGGGACAGGTCATGAACACTGAAGCTTTCTTT. Translation gives CASSLGGQVMNTEAFF.

This clone was recorded once. V is TRBV9 and J is TRBJ2-1; D uncertain. This CDR3 spans 13 amino acids. Germline CDR1 is SGDLS and CDR2 is YYNGEE. V lost 4 bases, J lost 7 bases, and 12 bases lay in between. For the CDR3, the DNA is TGTGCCAGCAGCCAAGGAGTCGGGAATGAGCAGTTCTTC. Translated, it gives CASSQGVGNEQFF.

The chain combines TRBV5-3 with TRBJ1-5; D is possibly TRBD1 (5 bases). TRBV5-3 qualifies as an ORF whose function is uncertain. The ends were cut back, 3 bases at V and 5 bases at J, with 21 bases in the middle. The CDR3 loop spans 17 amino acids. For the CDR3, the DNA is TGTGCCAGAAGCTACATCCAGGGAACCCCCCCCCATCAGCCCCAGCATTTT. Protein sequence: CARSYIQGTPPHQPQHF.

V is TRBV9 and J is TRBJ1-2, with D unclear. CDR3 size: 11 residues. Germline-derived CDR1 and CDR2 are SGDLS and YYNGEE. Trimming took 3 bases from V and 7 from J, leaving 7 bases between them. DNA for the CDR3: TGTGCCAGCAGCGGAGGTCGTGGCTACACCTTC. It is translated as CASSGGRGYTF.

The gene calls are TRBV19 and TRBJ2-7; 8 bases align to TRBD1. The CDR3 runs 15 residues. Germline loops: CDR1 LNHDA, CDR2 SQIVND (reference sequence). V lost 5 bases, J lost 6 bases, and 12 bases stayed unmatched. The CDR3 protein is CASSQGQVRPREQYF. The CDR3 coding sequence is TGTGCCAGTAGTCAGGGACAGGTGAGGCCTCGCGAGCAGTACTTC.

The rearrangement joins TRBV3-1 (or the pseudogene TRBV3-2) to TRBJ1-5, with D perhaps TRBD1 (5 bases). Germline CDR1 reads LGHDT; CDR2 reads YNNKEL (reference sequence). V gave up 3 bases and J gave up 1 base, with 7 bases separating them. The CDR3 contains 14 residues. This CDR3 is CASSQGPSNQPQHF. DNA for the CDR3: TGTGCCAGCAGCCAGGGGCCCAGCAATCAGCCCCAGCATTTT.